The source of this T cell receptor (beta chain) is a study of blood T cell repertoires in COVID-19. Study-wide context: There were acute and convalescent COVID-19 samples, and they came from the United States, Italy and Spain. T cells, B-cell-depleted T cells, or PBMCs provided the cDNA or gDNA that served as material.

Germline V gene data show CDR1 as SGDLS and CDR2 as YYNGEE. The CDR3 consists of 14 residues. J lost 5 bases, V lost 4 bases, and 6 bases had no gene match. Per the original methods: Quantification of nucleated cells was approximated via reference gene primer amplification. Profiling relied on immunoSEQ multiplex PCR, and the TCRdb table lists in-frame clones only, not all of them. The D gene and trimming were derived from the DNA, and the V and J assignments and clone size from that table. The sample comprises about 120,000 clones, approximately 80% of which are singletons, and less than 9% rests with the top ten.

This rearrangement joins TRBV9 to TRBJ2-5, with 9 positions matching TRBD2. The clonotype originates from a man aged 65 to 79 with active or convalescent COVID-19. Material for sequencing was peripheral blood. The DNA of the CDR3 is TGTGCCAGCAGCTCTGCGGGAGGGTGGGAGACCCAGTACTTC. Its translation is CASSSAGGWETQYF.